The following is a T cell receptor (beta chain) sequence with its context. The antigen remains undetermined. The sample belongs to a study of monozygotic twins with cystic fibrosis. Whole-study findings and limits: Nucleotide-identical clonotype sharing was significantly higher within monozygotic CF twin pairs than between unrelated CF individuals. J usage was most co-twin-similar in 8 of 16 pairs, V in 13. Age, concordance and disease severity did not associate with shared CDR3 numbers.

Assay: immunoSEQ multiplex PCR; the TCRdb copy retains only in-frame clones and omits some. The sample shows approximately 34,000 clones, around 96% of them seen only once. Trimming stripped 1 base from V and 0 bases from J, with 7 bases between. The CDR3 sequence is 15 residues long. The germline gives CDR1 LNHNV, CDR2 YYDKDF (reference sequence). This TCR was sampled from a girl under 10 years old with cystic fibrosis. The sequenced material came from blood. The chain recombines TRBV15 with TRBJ1-3, with D uncertain. This CDR3 reads CATSRVWSSGNTIYF. CDR3 sequence (DNA): TGTGCCACCAGCAGAGTTTGGAGCTCTGGAAACACCATATATTTT.